These 28 T cell receptor beta chains share one sample of origin, sequenced in a study of control samples from healthy donors and cancer patients. Using immunoSEQ multiplex PCR, the repertoire was profiled, and TCRdb retains in-frame clones only, with some absent. The top ten clones hold around 2% of a sample with 100,000 to 150,000 clones, roughly 84% of them seen once. Sequences were obtained from blood. These receptors all stem from a man aged 18 to 35 in good health.

This clone was recorded once. J is TRBJ2-2 and V is TRBV15; TRBD2 aligns across 14 bases. The CDR3 is made up of 17 amino acids. Germline V gives CDR1 LNHNV, CDR2 YYDKDF (reference sequence). V was clipped by 4 bases and J by 6 bases; unmatched bases: 7. The CDR3 DNA follows: TGTGCCACCAGCACAGGGACTAGCGGGAGAATTTCCGGGGAGCTGTTTTTT. As protein: CATSTGTSGRISGELFF. Full variable domain (rest looked up from reference TRBV15 and TRBJ2-2): DAMVIQNPRYQVTQFGKPVTLSCSQTLNHNVMYWYQQKSSQAPKLLFHYYDKDFNNEADTPDNFQSRRPNTSFCFLDIRSPGLGDTAMYLCATSTGTSGRISGELFFGEGSRLTVL.

In the case of this clone: A much larger clone lies one base from this, so it may be a read error. This chain joins TRBV9 and TRBJ2-7, with 11 positions matching TRBD1. V was clipped by 0 bases and J by 6 bases; unmatched bases: 2. Germline V gene data show CDR1 as SGDLS and CDR2 as YYNGEE. There are 14 residues in the CDR3. As DNA, the CDR3 is TGTGCCAGCAGCGTAGGGGGGACAGGGGGCGAGCAGTACTTC. It translates to CASSVGGTGGEQYF.

The chain employs TRBV15 and TRBJ1-1, with D hard to call. The CDR3 covers 16 residues. V gave up 0 bases and J gave up 5 bases, with 16 bases separating them. Germline assignment: CDR1 LNHNV and CDR2 YYDKDF (reference sequence). The CDR3 DNA is TGTGCCACCAGCAGAGAGGTATTCGACGTACTGACTGAAGCTTTCTTT. The encoded protein is CATSREVFDVLTEAFF.

The chain uses TRBV9 and TRBJ1-1; perhaps TRBD1 as D (5 bases). V lost 10 bases, J lost 3 bases, and 22 bases lay in between. The CDR3 is 15 amino acids. Germline loops: CDR1 SGDLS, CDR2 YYNGEE. CDR3 amino acids: CAPTYHPLRDTEAFF. The CDR3 region has the DNA TGTGCCCCTACGTACCACCCCCTCAGGGACACTGAAGCTTTCTTT.

The genes are TRBV5-1 and TRBJ1-1; 8 bases line up with TRBD1. Germline values: CDR1 SGHRS, CDR2 YFSETQ. The CDR3 has 15 residues. After removal of 0 bases from V and 4 bases from J, the junction contained 5 bases not matched to a gene. CDR3 protein: CASSLAPDRVTEAFF. CDR3 DNA sequence: TGCGCCAGCAGCTTGGCCCCGGACAGGGTCACTGAAGCTTTCTTT.

This sequence joins TRBV10-1 and TRBJ2-3; D gene ambiguous. Germline CDR1 reads WNHNN; CDR2 reads SYGVQD (reference sequence). This CDR3 region has 13 residues. V shed 4 bases and J shed 2 bases, with 7 bases lying between them. Here the CDR3 reads CASSVRDTDTQYF. As DNA, the CDR3 is TGCGCCAGCAGTGTCAGAGACACAGATACGCAGTATTTT.

This clone came up once. V is TRBV3-1 (or the pseudogene TRBV3-2) and J is TRBJ1-4, with a tentative D call TRBD1 (5 bases). Germline V gene data show CDR1 as LGHDT and CDR2 as YNNKEL (reference sequence). CDR3 length: 15 residues. Trimming took 5 bases from V and 4 from J, leaving 14 bases between them. The CDR3 reads CASSAPTACNEKLFF. CDR3 nucleotides: TGTGCCAGCAGCGCCCCGACAGCATGTAATGAAAAACTGTTTTTT.

The genes are TRBV5-4 and TRBJ1-1; TRBD1 matches 7 bases. Germline loops: CDR1 SGHNT, CDR2 YYREEE (reference sequence). The CDR3 is 15 residues long. V lost 5 bases and J lost 4; bases outside the gene matches: 11. In DNA, the CDR3 is TGTGCCAGCAGTCGTTTACAGGGGAAGGGCACTGAAGCTTTCTTT. Translating it yields CASSRLQGKGTEAFF.

The chain employs TRBV6-2 or TRBV6-3 and TRBJ1-5; D remains ambiguous. V lost 2 bases, J lost 0 bases, and 11 bases lay in between. Per germline, CDR1 MNHEY and CDR2 SVGEGT. The CDR3 runs to 16 residues. The CDR3 coding sequence is TGTGCCAGCAGTTACAGGTCGGTGGTTAGCAATCAGCCCCAGCATTTT. Translated: CASSYRSVVSNQPQHF.

The rearrangement joins TRBV19 to TRBJ1-2; D is undetermined. Germline V CDR1 and CDR2: LNHDA, SQIVND (reference sequence). The CDR3 consists of 13 residues. Between the trimmed V and J ends, which lost 3 bases and 10 bases, there was a span of 15 bases. The CDR3 protein is CASSMPYTTHYTF. Here the CDR3 DNA reads TGTGCCAGTAGTATGCCGTACACGACTCACTACACCTTC.

V gene TRBV9 combines with J gene TRBJ2-2, with 9 bases identical to TRBD2. Germline lookup yields CDR1 SGDLS and CDR2 YYNGEE. The CDR3 covers 16 residues. V lost 4 bases to trimming and J lost 2 bases; unmatched junction nucleotides: 6. The CDR3 DNA is TGTGCCAGCAGCCTTGGGACTAGCAGAAACACCGGGGAGCTGTTTTTT. Translation: CASSLGTSRNTGELFF.

The chain combines TRBV5-4 with TRBJ1-1, with 11 bases fitting TRBD1. The CDR3 length is 16 residues. CDR1 is SGHNT and CDR2 is YYREEE in the germline V gene (reference sequence). Germline trimming cut 0 bases from V and 5 bases from J; bases unmatched to any gene: 6. The CDR3 sequence: CASSLGTGGLSTEAFF. The CDR3 DNA reads as TGTGCCAGCAGCTTGGGGACAGGGGGCTTAAGTACTGAAGCTTTCTTT.

The rearrangement links TRBV27 to TRBJ1-1; TRBD1 aligns across 9 bases. The trim removed 5 bases at V and 6 bases at J, leaving 10 bases unmatched. Germline CDR1 MNHEY, CDR2 SMNVEV (reference sequence). There are 15 residues in the CDR3. CDR3 nucleotides: TGTGCCAGCAGTCGGGGGACAGGGAGGAGGGCTGAAGCTTTCTTT. Protein product: CASSRGTGRRAEAFF.

The chain employs TRBV11-2 and TRBJ2-7, with 8 bases lining up with TRBD1. This CDR3 contains 14 residues. From germline, CDR1 is SGHAT and CDR2 FQNNGV. V was pared by 5 bases and J by 7 bases, with 10 bases of the junction left unmatched. The CDR3 is CASSPMTGAGEQYF. The CDR3 DNA follows: TGTGCCAGCAGCCCCATGACAGGGGCGGGGGAGCAGTACTTC.

J is TRBJ2-7 and V is TRBV7-9; TRBD1 agrees at 8 bases. V trimming: 6 bases; J trimming: 0 bases; junction bases outside the gene matches: 7. The CDR3 has 15 amino acids. The germline V gene encodes CDR1 SEHNR and CDR2 FQNEAQ (reference sequence). The CDR3: CASSPDRDSSYEQYF. Written as DNA, the CDR3 is TGTGCCAGCAGTCCGGACAGGGACAGCTCCTACGAGCAGTACTTC.

The chain uses TRBV2 and TRBJ2-5, with 7 bases lining up with TRBD1. Germline CDR1 reads SNHLY; CDR2 reads FYNNEI. Germline trimming cut 7 bases from V and 2 bases from J; bases unmatched to any gene: 7. This CDR3 comprises 14 residues. For the CDR3, the DNA is TGTGCCAGCAAAGGGGGCCAGCGTCAAGAGACCCAGTACTTC. Translating gives CASKGGQRQETQYF.

This clone was recorded a few times. This chain links TRBV4-1 with TRBJ2-2; no definite D call. The CDR3 loop spans 15 amino acids. Germline CDR1 is MGHRA and CDR2 is YSYEKL. The ends were cut back, 1 base at V and 3 bases at J, with 9 bases in the middle. The chain's CDR3 is CASSQGELHTGELFF. Here the CDR3 DNA reads TGCGCCAGCAGCCAAGGTGAACTCCACACCGGGGAGCTGTTTTTT.

As concerns this clone: The sample has other DNA sequences that encode this CDR3 too. This rearrangement joins TRBV5-1 to TRBJ1-2, with D unresolved. There are 15 residues in the CDR3. The germline CDR1 and CDR2 sequences are SGHRS and YFSETQ. V lost 0 bases and J lost 2, with 11 bases in between. For the CDR3, the DNA is TGCGCCAGCAGCTTGGGCGGGGAAGGGAACTATGGCTACACCTTC. This translates into CASSLGGEGNYGYTF.

The V gene is TRBV25-1, the J gene TRBJ1-2; 11 positions agree with TRBD1. CDR1 and CDR2 (germline): MGHDK, SYGVNS. V lost 6 bases to trimming and J lost 4 bases; unmatched junction nucleotides: 1. The CDR3 sequence is 13 residues long. The CDR3 nucleotides are TGTGCCAGCAGGGGGACAGGGGGCTATGGCTACACCTTC. Its translation is CASRGTGGYGYTF.

The chain recombines TRBV18 with TRBJ1-4, with D tentatively TRBD1 (6 bases). Germline lookup yields CDR1 KGHSH and CDR2 LQKENI. V was shortened by 4 bases and J by 4 bases, with 13 bases between the two germline ends. The CDR3 contains 15 residues. The CDR3 DNA sequence: TGTGCCAGCTCACTCAACAGGGCTATTAATGAAAAACTGTTTTTT. Protein sequence: CASSLNRAINEKLFF.

This clone has only a few counts. V is TRBV19 and J is TRBJ2-3; 10 nucleotides align to TRBD2. Germline CDR1 and CDR2: LNHDA and SQIVND (reference sequence). This CDR3 is 17 amino acids long. V trimming: 0 bases; J trimming: 2 bases; junction bases outside the gene matches: 5. CDR3 nucleotide sequence: TGTGCCAGTAGTATAGAAACCGGGACTAGCGTCACAGATACGCAGTATTTT. It yields the protein CASSIETGTSVTDTQYF.

V gene TRBV28 combines with J gene TRBJ1-1, with D unclear. Germline CDR1 reads MDHEN; CDR2 reads SYDVKM. Trimming left V 7 bases short and J 6 bases short, with 18 bases between. The length of the CDR3 is 14 residues. The CDR3: CASINSRGGAEAFF. CDR3 DNA sequence: TGTGCCAGCATTAATTCTCGGGGTGGGGCTGAAGCTTTCTTT.

The V call is TRBV5-6, the J call TRBJ1-6, with D unclear. Per the germline V gene, CDR1 is SGHDT and CDR2 is YYEEEE. V lost 1 base to trimming and J lost 4 bases, with 9 bases between them. The CDR3 is 15 amino acids. The CDR3 DNA reads as TGTGCCAGCAGCTTGAGGCTGGGGTATAATTCACCCCTCCACTTT. Protein sequence: CASSLRLGYNSPLHF.

V gene TRBV9 combines with J gene TRBJ2-2; D is ambiguous. V was pared by 3 bases and J by 4 bases, with 7 bases between. Germline assignment: CDR1 SGDLS and CDR2 YYNGEE. CDR3 size: 13 residues. The CDR3 DNA sequence: TGTGCCAGCAGCGCCGGGTTCACCGGGGAGCTGTTTTTT. Translating it yields CASSAGFTGELFF.

The chain employs TRBV27 and TRBJ1-1; TRBD1 agrees at 7 bases. This CDR3 contains 17 residues. The ends lost 7 bases at V and 4 bases at J; junction bases unmatched: 18. Germline CDR1 and CDR2: MNHEY and SMNVEV (reference sequence). The DNA of the CDR3 is TGTGCCAGCACCTTAAGGACAGGCGGGGTTTTGGGCACTGAAGCTTTCTTT. This translates into CASTLRTGGVLGTEAFF.

The sample holds one count of this clone. J is TRBJ2-1 and V is TRBV27; 10 positions agree with TRBD2. This CDR3 is built from 15 residues. The trim removed 5 bases at V and 6 bases at J, leaving 7 bases unmatched. Per the germline V gene, CDR1 is MNHEY and CDR2 is SMNVEV (reference sequence). CDR3 bases: TGTGCCAGCAGTGTGCTAGCGGGAGTCCTCAATGAGCAGTTCTTC. It specifies CASSVLAGVLNEQFF.

This sequence joins TRBV9 and TRBJ2-3; D is possibly TRBD2 (6 bases). The germline gives CDR1 SGDLS, CDR2 YYNGEE. CDR3 length equals 15 residues. V gave up 0 bases and J gave up 2 bases, with 10 bases separating them. This CDR3 is CASSVGDFLTDTQYF. DNA of the CDR3: TGTGCCAGCAGCGTAGGGGACTTCCTCACAGATACGCAGTATTTT.

In nucleotides, the CDR3 is TGTGCCAGCAGCTTCAACCGGGAGAACACCGGGGAGCTGTTTTTT. This codes for CASSFNRENTGELFF. The rearrangement joins TRBV7-9 to TRBJ2-2; the D gene is possibly TRBD2 (5 bases). V lost 3 bases, J lost 1 base, and 9 bases lay in between. The germline V gene has CDR1 SEHNR and CDR2 FQNEAQ (reference sequence). The CDR3 length is 15 residues.